The subject of this entry is one T cell receptor beta chain. Its antigen remains unidentified. The CDR3 consists of 14 residues. The ends were cut back, 6 bases at V and 2 bases at J, with 11 bases in the middle. Germline loops: CDR1 MNHNY, CDR2 SVGAGI (reference sequence). These data are taken from a study of cytomegalovirus exposure and HLA in healthy donors. Study-wide results and limits: Per a later analysis, about 17,000 TCR beta sequences showed association with HLA alleles at 0.05 false discovery rate.

A multiplex PCR was run with 60 Vbeta primers and 13 Jbeta primers. The assay was immunoSEQ multiplex PCR, and TCRdb's table has in-frame clones only and misses some. The sample has more than 100,000 clones. This chain uses TRBV6-6 with TRBJ1-3, with D perhaps TRBD1 (6 bases). The receptor was derived from a woman aged 40 to 55 in good health and CMV-seronegative. Sequenced input: PBMCs. In DNA, the CDR3 is TGTGCCAGCAGCGATACAGGGACTGGAAACACCATATATTTT. Translation gives CASSDTGTGNTIYF.